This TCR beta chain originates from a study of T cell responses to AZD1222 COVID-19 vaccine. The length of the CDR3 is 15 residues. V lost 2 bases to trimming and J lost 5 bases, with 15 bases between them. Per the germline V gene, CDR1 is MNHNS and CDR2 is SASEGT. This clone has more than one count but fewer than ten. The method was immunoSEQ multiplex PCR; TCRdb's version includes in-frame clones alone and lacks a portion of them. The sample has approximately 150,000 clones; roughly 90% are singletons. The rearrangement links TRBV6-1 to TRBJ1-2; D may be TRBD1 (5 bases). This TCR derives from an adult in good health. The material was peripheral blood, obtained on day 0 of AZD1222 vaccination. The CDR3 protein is CASSEQVGGYYGYTF. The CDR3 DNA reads TGTGCCAGCAGTGAACAGGTCGGGGGGTATTATGGCTACACCTTC.